This T cell receptor (beta chain) was profiled in a study of blood T cell repertoires in COVID-19. This table comes from immunoSEQ multiplex PCR, and its TCRdb copy is limited to in-frame clones, with some not included. This sample yields about 180,000 clones, of which under 90% are seen a single time; roughly a tenth belongs to the top ten. Losses at the gene ends were 3 bases for V and 3 bases for J; bases not matched to a gene: 5. The germline gives CDR1 MNHEY, CDR2 SMNVEV (reference sequence). The CDR3 contains 16 residues. The source of this sequence is a woman older than 75 with active or convalescent COVID-19. The sequenced material came from peripheral blood. The V call is TRBV27, the J call TRBJ1-4; 9 nucleotides agree with TRBD1. CDR3 sequence reads: CASSFLQGAANEKLFF. DNA for the CDR3: TGTGCCAGCAGTTTTCTACAGGGGGCAGCTAATGAAAAACTGTTTTTT.